Listed below are T cell receptor beta chains from one sample, sequenced in a study of vaccination effects on CD4 cells after COVID-19. Clones were sequenced by immunoSEQ multiplex PCR, and TCRdb holds only the in-frame ones, with some missing. Of approximately 25,000 clones in the sample, under 90% are singletons; the top ten hold 1.4% to 1.5%. Their recognized antigens are unknown. Sequencing was performed on CD4+ T cells from PBMCs cultured with HCoV-NL63 spike peptides, taken after COVID-19 vaccination. The receptors here all came from a human donor who received a COVID-19 vaccine. Some clones in this sample may be carry-over from other donors' samples. The CDR3 runs from the conserved cysteine through the conserved F or W. A D gene is named only where the DNA matches it firmly. Size values are once, few and many counts, or a class for expanded clones, and some rows have none.

D gene: -; clone size: -; J gene: TRBJ2-3; V gene: TRBV7-9; CDR3 DNA: TGTGCCACCTCAGCCGGCTGGGGGAGCACAGATACGCAGTATTTT; CDR3 protein: CATSAGWGSTDTQYF
D gene: TRBD2; clone size: -; J gene: TRBJ2-5; V gene: TRBV7-9; CDR3 DNA: TGTGCCAGCAGCTTAGAAGCGGGGGGACAAGAGACCCAGTACTTC; CDR3 protein: CASSLEAGGQETQYF
D gene: -; clone size: -; J gene: TRBJ2-1; V gene: TRBV9; CDR3 DNA: TGTGCCAGCAGCGTAGGGTCCCTGGACGGTGGTGAGCAGTTCTTC; CDR3 protein: CASSVGSLDGGEQFF
D gene: TRBD1; clone size: -; J gene: TRBJ2-5; V gene: TRBV7-9; CDR3 DNA: TGTGCCAGCAGCGAGACGGGACAGGGAGTCGAGACCCAGTACTTC; CDR3 protein: CASSETGQGVETQYF
D gene: -; clone size: -; J gene: TRBJ2-1; V gene: TRBV21-1; CDR3 DNA: TGTGCCAGCAGCAAAGGGGGTCTGAGCTCCTACAATGAGCAGTTCTTC; CDR3 protein: CASSKGGLSSYNEQFF
D gene: TRBD1; clone size: -; J gene: TRBJ1-5; V gene: TRBV7-2; CDR3 DNA: TGTGCCAGCAGCTATGGACAGGGGCAGGGTCAGCCCCAGCATTTT; CDR3 protein: CASSYGQGQGQPQHF
D gene: -; clone size: -; J gene: TRBJ1-1; V gene: TRBV4-1; CDR3 DNA: TGCGCCAGCAGCCAAGATGGGCCCTCGGGGGCTGAAGCTTTCTTT; CDR3 protein: CASSQDGPSGAEAFF
D gene: TRBD2; clone size: few; J gene: TRBJ2-3; V gene: TRBV6-6; CDR3 DNA: TGTGCCAGCACGCGGGGGACGGATACGCAGTATTTT; CDR3 protein: CASTRGTDTQYF
D gene: TRBD1; clone size: -; J gene: TRBJ1-4; V gene: TRBV29-1; CDR3 DNA: TGCAGCGTTGGCGCAGGGGGAGGCGAAAAACTGTTTTTT; CDR3 protein: CSVGAGGGEKLFF
D gene: -; clone size: once; J gene: TRBJ2-4; V gene: TRBV12-3/TRBV12-4; CDR3 DNA: TGTGCCACCGGGCAGGGGGGAAACATTCAGTACTTC; CDR3 protein: CATGQGGNIQYF
D gene: TRBD1; clone size: -; J gene: TRBJ1-1; V gene: TRBV9; CDR3 DNA: TGTGCCAGCAGCGTCCGGGACAGGGGGCGCGACACTGAAGCTTTCTTT; CDR3 protein: CASSVRDRGRDTEAFF
D gene: -; clone size: -; J gene: TRBJ2-2; V gene: TRBV10-3; CDR3 DNA: TGTGCCATCAGGTCCCAGGGGTGGACCGGGGAGCTGTTTTTT; CDR3 protein: CAIRSQGWTGELFF
D gene: -; clone size: -; J gene: TRBJ1-1; V gene: TRBV5-5; CDR3 DNA: TGTGCCAGCAGCTTGGGGTTAGTGAACACTGAAGCTTTCTTT; CDR3 protein: CASSLGLVNTEAFF
D gene: -; clone size: -; J gene: TRBJ2-3; V gene: TRBV29-1; CDR3 DNA: TGCAGCGTTGATGGGATAACTAGCACAGATACGCAGTATTTT; CDR3 protein: CSVDGITSTDTQYF
D gene: -; clone size: -; J gene: TRBJ2-5; V gene: TRBV9; CDR3 DNA: TGTGCCAGCAGCGTAGGTGGTACACAAGAGACCCAGTACTTC; CDR3 protein: CASSVGGTQETQYF
D gene: -; clone size: -; J gene: TRBJ1-5; V gene: TRBV18; CDR3 DNA: TGTGCCAGCTCACCCGACACTTTCAATCAGCCCCAGCATTTT; CDR3 protein: CASSPDTFNQPQHF
D gene: -; clone size: -; J gene: TRBJ2-1; V gene: TRBV3-1/TRBV3-2; CDR3 DNA: TGTGCCAGCAGCCATGAAAAGGACTACCAAAACAATGAGCAGTTCTTC; CDR3 protein: CASSHEKDYQNNEQFF
D gene: TRBD2; clone size: -; J gene: TRBJ2-5; V gene: TRBV11-2; CDR3 DNA: TGTGCCAGCAGCCCACGACTAGCGGGGGTCTGGGAGACCCAGTACTTC; CDR3 protein: CASSPRLAGVWETQYF
D gene: -; clone size: -; J gene: TRBJ2-5; V gene: TRBV25-1; CDR3 DNA: TGTGCCAGCAGTGAGCCCGGGGCCCGAGAGACCCAGTACTTC; CDR3 protein: CASSEPGARETQYF
D gene: TRBD1; clone size: -; J gene: TRBJ1-4; V gene: TRBV5-1; CDR3 DNA: TGCGCCAGCAGCTTGCAGGGGGCAAGTGCAACTAATGAAAAACTGTTTTTT; CDR3 protein: CASSLQGASATNEKLFF
D gene: TRBD1; clone size: -; J gene: TRBJ1-1; V gene: TRBV6-6; CDR3 DNA: TGTGCCAGCAGTTATGGGACAGGCGGGACTGAAGCTTTCTTT; CDR3 protein: CASSYGTGGTEAFF
D gene: -; clone size: -; J gene: TRBJ2-3; V gene: TRBV10-1; CDR3 DNA: TGCGCCAGCAGTGAGGGCGGCAGCCCCAGTGGTACGCAGTATTTT; CDR3 protein: CASSEGGSPSGTQYF
D gene: -; clone size: -; J gene: TRBJ2-1; V gene: TRBV5-4; CDR3 DNA: TGTGCCAGCAGCCCCCGTGGGGGGGCCTCCTCCTACAATGAGCAGTTCTTC; CDR3 protein: CASSPRGGASSYNEQFF
D gene: -; clone size: -; J gene: TRBJ2-5; V gene: TRBV30; CDR3 DNA: TGTGCCTGGAGTGTATTTGCGGACCAAGAGACCCAGTACTTC; CDR3 protein: CAWSVFADQETQYF
D gene: TRBD1; clone size: -; J gene: TRBJ2-4; V gene: TRBV4-2; CDR3 DNA: TGTGCCAGCAGCCAAGGTGACAGGGTAAACATTCAGTACTTC; CDR3 protein: CASSQGDRVNIQYF
D gene: TRBD1; clone size: -; J gene: TRBJ2-1; V gene: TRBV7-2; CDR3 DNA: TGTGCCAGCAGCCCATACCGGGACAGCCACAATGAGCAGTTCTTC; CDR3 protein: CASSPYRDSHNEQFF
D gene: TRBD1; clone size: few; J gene: TRBJ2-2; V gene: TRBV10-2; CDR3 DNA: TGCGCCAGCAGTGAGACTCAGGGGGCGGCCGGGGAGCTGTTTTTT; CDR3 protein: CASSETQGAAGELFF
D gene: -; clone size: -; J gene: TRBJ1-1; V gene: TRBV6-2/TRBV6-3; CDR3 DNA: TGTGCCAGCAGGCCTGGAGGGAGCGGCACTGAAGCTTTCTTT; CDR3 protein: CASRPGGSGTEAFF
D gene: -; clone size: -; J gene: TRBJ1-2; V gene: TRBV21-1; CDR3 DNA: TGTGCCAGCAGCAAACCCCCAGGGCAGGACTATGGCTACACCTTC; CDR3 protein: CASSKPPGQDYGYTF
D gene: -; clone size: -; J gene: TRBJ2-3; V gene: TRBV18; CDR3 DNA: TGTGCCAGCTCACCCGGGACAATTGATACGCAGTATTTT; CDR3 protein: CASSPGTIDTQYF
D gene: TRBD2; clone size: -; J gene: TRBJ2-3; V gene: TRBV5-4; CDR3 DNA: TGTGCCAGCAGCTTGAAGCGGGGGGCCTCAGATACGCAGTATTTT; CDR3 protein: CASSLKRGASDTQYF
D gene: -; clone size: few; J gene: TRBJ1-4; V gene: TRBV4-2; CDR3 DNA: TGTGCCAGCAGCCAAGATGGAAAAGGGCGGGAAAAACTGTTTTTT; CDR3 protein: CASSQDGKGREKLFF
D gene: TRBD1; clone size: -; J gene: TRBJ1-2; V gene: TRBV19; CDR3 DNA: TGTGCCAGTACCCCAAGACAGGGGAACTATCATGGCTACACCTTC; CDR3 protein: CASTPRQGNYHGYTF
D gene: -; clone size: once; J gene: TRBJ1-1; V gene: TRBV7-3; CDR3 DNA: TGTGCCAGCAGCTCCCTAGGGGACGGGACTGAAGCTTTCTTT; CDR3 protein: CASSSLGDGTEAFF
D gene: -; clone size: -; J gene: TRBJ1-1; V gene: TRBV5-1; CDR3 DNA: TGCGCCAGCAGCTTGGGGGGGTCGGCCACTGAAGCTTTCTTT; CDR3 protein: CASSLGGSATEAFF
D gene: -; clone size: -; J gene: TRBJ1-4; V gene: TRBV5-1; CDR3 DNA: TGCGCCAGCAGCTTGGGCTCCGGAGCAACTAATGAAAAACTGTTTTTT; CDR3 protein: CASSLGSGATNEKLFF
D gene: TRBD1; clone size: -; J gene: TRBJ1-2; V gene: TRBV7-2; CDR3 DNA: TGTGCCAGCACCGACGGCGGTGGGACAGTCTATGGCTACACCTTC; CDR3 protein: CASTDGGGTVYGYTF
D gene: -; clone size: once; J gene: TRBJ2-1; V gene: TRBV5-4; CDR3 DNA: TGTGCCAGCAGCTTAGACCTCGGGACTCGCTCAGATGAGCAGTTCTTC; CDR3 protein: CASSLDLGTRSDEQFF
D gene: -; clone size: -; J gene: TRBJ2-5; V gene: TRBV19; CDR3 DNA: TGTGCCAGTAGTATTGTACTGGGTCAAGAGACCCAGTACTTC; CDR3 protein: CASSIVLGQETQYF
D gene: -; clone size: -; J gene: TRBJ1-6; V gene: TRBV19; CDR3 DNA: TGTGCCAGTAGCCTAAAATCGGGGACTGGTTCACCCCTCCACTTT; CDR3 protein: CASSLKSGTGSPLHF